This section outlines one T cell receptor beta chain sequence together with its context. The sample belongs to a study of blood T cell repertoires in COVID-19. On the study more broadly: There were acute and convalescent COVID-19 samples, and they came from the United States, Italy and Spain.

Original methodology: From reference gene primer amplification, estimates of nucleated cell counts were derived. Using immunoSEQ multiplex PCR, the repertoire was profiled, and TCRdb retains in-frame clones only, with some absent. The D gene and trimming were derived from the DNA, and the V and J assignments and clone size from that table. Of around 200,000 clones in the sample, 87% were seen once. The clonotype was recovered from a man aged 35 to 55 with active or convalescent COVID-19. The sequenced material came from peripheral blood.

Written as DNA, the CDR3 is TGTGCCAGCAGTTTTACAGGGGGGGGTCAGCCCCAGCATTTT. Translated, it gives CASSFTGGGQPQHF. V gene TRBV28 combines with J gene TRBJ1-5; the match to TRBD1 covers 8 bases. This CDR3 is built from 14 residues. Germline-derived CDR1 and CDR2 are MDHEN and SYDVKM. V was clipped by 3 bases and J by 6 bases; unmatched bases: 4.